Below, 19 T cell receptor beta chains from the same sample are listed, as sequenced in a study of glioma-infiltrating T cells. The iRepertoire nested amplicon-rescue multiplex PCR amplified TCR alpha and beta CDR3s from RNA. TCRdb processed the multiplex PCR reads anew with MiXCR; each CDR3 protein has one entry. The table records approximately 190,000 distinct CDR3 sequences, around 32% of them present only once. Sequencing used glioma tissue, nonneoplastic brain tissue, or PBMCs (not recorded which). The source of these receptors is a human donor with low-grade glioma or glioblastoma, undergoing nonglioma brain surgery, or in good health (not recorded which).

Note on this clonotype: A read error may be the cause here, since a much bigger clone is one base away. This chain uses TRBV7-2 with TRBJ1-2; 8 nucleotides align to TRBD1. The CDR3 length is 19 residues. Germline CDR1 reads SGHTA; CDR2 reads FQGNSA. After removal of 2 bases from V and 4 bases from J, the junction contained 18 bases not matched to a gene. CDR3 sequence (DNA): TGTGCCAGCAGCTTATATCCAGGACAGGGCGATTCTGAGCTCTATGGCTACACCTTC. Translating gives CASSLYPGQGDSELYGYTF.

CDR3 sequence (DNA): TGTGCCAGTAGTATAGGGATCCACAGTGTAAGGCAGCCCCAGCATTTT. This codes for CASSIGIHSVRQPQHF. J is TRBJ1-5 and V is TRBV19; D call uncertain. CDR3 length equals 16 residues. From germline, CDR1 is LNHDA and CDR2 SQIVND (reference sequence). Trimming stripped 1 base from V and 7 bases from J, with 17 bases between. The full variable domain, in which reference TRBV19 and TRBJ1-5 provide the parts outside the CDR3, is DGGITQSPKYLFRKEGQNVTLSCEQNLNHDAMYWYRQDPGQGLRLIYYSQIVNDFQKGDIAEGYSVSREKKESFPLTVTSAQKNPTAFYLCASSIGIHSVRQPQHFGDGTRLSIL.

This clonotype was picked up a small number of times. The chain combines TRBV14 with TRBJ2-5; D gene unclear. The CDR3 consists of 14 residues. Germline CDR1 reads SGHDN; CDR2 reads FVKESK. Trimming removed 7 bases from V and 0 bases from J, with 12 bases in between. CDR3 nucleotide sequence: TGTGCCAGCACCCGGATGGCAGACCAAGAGACCCAGTACTTC. This translates into CASTRMADQETQYF.

This clonotype was detected ten times or more. This rearrangement joins TRBV6-1 to TRBJ2-1, with 10 bases that match TRBD2. V was clipped by 4 bases and J by 0 bases; unmatched bases: 12. The germline V gene encodes CDR1 MNHNS and CDR2 SASEGT. This CDR3 has 19 amino acids. CDR3 sequence reads: CASSAGQFSSGGSYNEQFF. The DNA of the CDR3 is TGTGCCAGCAGTGCGGGACAGTTCTCTAGCGGGGGCTCCTACAATGAGCAGTTCTTC.

This clonotype showed up many times. The chain combines TRBV6-4 with TRBJ2-3; 10 bases match TRBD2. Losses at the gene ends were 5 bases for V and 2 bases for J; bases not matched to a gene: 4. Germline CDR1 and CDR2: MRHNA and SNTAGT. The CDR3 is 15 residues long. The CDR3 DNA sequence: TGTGCCAGCAGTCCCGGGACTAGCGACACAGATACGCAGTATTTT. Translating gives CASSPGTSDTDTQYF.

This clonotype was recorded many times. The chain carries TRBV20-1 and TRBJ2-1; 9 bases match TRBD2. From germline, CDR1 is DFQATT and CDR2 SNEGSKA (reference sequence). With 5 bases clipped from V and 2 bases from J, the junction kept 7 bases outside the gene matches. The CDR3 is 15 residues long. The CDR3 sequence is CSAPLAGQTYNEQFF. In DNA form, the CDR3 reads TGCAGTGCTCCCCTAGCGGGACAAACCTACAATGAGCAGTTCTTC.

This clonotype was observed many times. The chain uses TRBV6-6 and TRBJ1-6; no firm D call. Trimming shortened V by 0 bases and J by 10 bases, and 10 bases separated the two germline ends. This CDR3 contains 14 residues. Germline lookup yields CDR1 MNHNY and CDR2 SVGAGI (reference sequence). CDR3 sequence (DNA): TGTGCCAGCAGTTACTCGACGGGCCGGTCACCCCTCCACTTT. The encoded protein is CASSYSTGRSPLHF.

This clonotype was recorded many times. The CDR3 region has the DNA TGTGCCAGCAGTTCCCGGGACAGGGTTTTCGAGCAGTACTTC. Translated: CASSSRDRVFEQYF. J is TRBJ2-7 and V is TRBV6-2 or TRBV6-3; 9 nucleotides line up with TRBD1. Looked up from germline, CDR1 is MNHEY and CDR2 is SVGEGT. This CDR3 contains 14 residues. Trimming at V came to 4 bases and at J to 6 bases, leaving 7 bases not matched to a gene.

This clonotype showed up many times. The genes are TRBV20-1 and TRBJ2-3, with 14 nucleotides matching TRBD2. Germline values: CDR1 DFQATT, CDR2 SNEGSKA (reference sequence). The CDR3 covers 15 residues. CDR3 nucleotide sequence: TGCAGCTCCACTGGGACTAGCGGGGGACTAGATACGCAGTATTTT. Amino acid sequence: CSSTGTSGGLDTQYF.

This clonotype came up many times. The rearrangement links TRBV6-1 to TRBJ2-1, with 7 positions matching TRBD2. The CDR3 sequence is 17 residues long. Germline CDR1 MNHNS, CDR2 SASEGT. Unmatched junction bases numbered 13, after V lost 6 bases and J lost 2 bases. Here the CDR3 reads CASRGMGSGHAYNEQFF. As DNA, the CDR3 is TGTGCCAGCAGGGGAATGGGTAGCGGGCATGCCTACAATGAGCAGTTCTTC.

This clonotype was seen ten or more times. The CDR3 loop reads CASSQGQGWYEQYF. In nucleotides, the CDR3 is TGTGCCAGCAGCCAGGGACAGGGTTGGTACGAGCAGTACTTC. The chain has TRBV4-2 and TRBJ2-7; 9 nucleotides agree with TRBD1. This CDR3 contains 14 residues. The V and J ends lost 3 bases and 4 bases, in that order; junction bases with no gene match: 4. The germline CDR1 and CDR2 sequences are LGHNA and YNFKEQ.

The table lists this clonotype with many counts. This chain links TRBV20-1 with TRBJ2-7; a possible D gene is TRBD1 (5 bases). The V gene lost 1 base and the J gene lost 5 bases, with 15 bases spanning the gap. The CDR3 runs to 14 residues. From germline, CDR1 is DFQATT and CDR2 SNEGSKA (reference sequence). The chain's CDR3 is CSARVQGYLDEQYF. Written as DNA, the CDR3 is TGCAGTGCTAGAGTTCAGGGTTACTTGGACGAGCAGTACTTC.

This clonotype was found a few times. The rearrangement links TRBV7-8 to TRBJ2-1, with no clear D. Deletions cut 5 bases from V and 9 bases from J, with 17 bases between. Looked up from germline, CDR1 is SGHVS and CDR2 is FQNEAQ. CDR3 length: 14 residues. CDR3 sequence reads: CASSEETDRVEQFF. Written as DNA, the CDR3 is TGTGCCAGCAGCGAAGAGACTGATAGGGTTGAGCAGTTCTTC.

There are many counts of this clonotype. The rearrangement links TRBV4-3 to TRBJ1-5, with a weak D call TRBD1 (6 bases). Trimming took 2 bases from V and 6 from J, leaving 14 bases between them. Germline V gene sequence: CDR1 LGHNA, CDR2 YSLEER. The CDR3 has 15 residues. In DNA, the CDR3 is TGCGCCAGCAGCCAAAAACCCGACAGGCGTCAGCCCCAGCATTTT. It is translated as CASSQKPDRRQPQHF.

This clonotype came up a few times. The J gene is TRBJ1-6, the V gene TRBV20-1; TRBD1 matches 8 bases. The CDR3 has 17 residues. The V and J ends lost 3 bases and 2 bases, in that order; junction bases with no gene match: 9. The V gene's germline CDR1 is DFQATT and CDR2 SNEGSKA (reference sequence). The CDR3 DNA reads TGCAGTGCTAGGGTCACAGACAGGGGAGCCTATAATTCACCCCTCCACTTT. Its protein product is CSARVTDRGAYNSPLHF.

V usage is TRBV29-1 and J usage is TRBJ2-5; 9 bases map to TRBD1. Germline V gene lookup returns CDR1 SQVTM and CDR2 ANQGSEA. V lost 5 bases, J lost 5 bases, and 6 bases stayed unmatched. The length of the CDR3 is 13 residues. The CDR3 DNA reads TGCAGCGTTCAAGGACAGGGGCGGGAGACCCAGTACTTC. Amino acid sequence: CSVQGQGRETQYF.

The table lists this clonotype with many counts. The J gene is TRBJ1-1, the V gene TRBV7-2; D is uncertain. The V gene's germline CDR1 is SGHTA and CDR2 FQGNSA. V lost 5 bases, J lost 2 bases, and 6 bases lay in between. This CDR3 is built from 12 residues. As DNA, the CDR3 is TGTGCCAGCAGCAACGCTAACACTGAAGCTTTCTTT. This sequence encodes CASSNANTEAFF.

This clonotype has a handful of counts. V gene TRBV4-3 combines with J gene TRBJ2-2; perhaps TRBD1 as D (6 bases). The CDR3 loop spans 17 amino acids. V gave up 5 bases and J gave up 3 bases, with 19 bases separating them. Germline CDR1 and CDR2: LGHNA and YSLEER. The chain's CDR3 is CASSTGMFRGDTGELFF. CDR3 coding DNA: TGCGCCAGCAGCACTGGGATGTTCAGGGGTGACACCGGGGAGCTGTTTTTT.

This clonotype was observed many times. The chain carries TRBV25-1 and TRBJ2-7; 11 bases line up with TRBD2. Per the germline V gene, CDR1 is MGHDK and CDR2 is SYGVNS. The CDR3 loop spans 20 amino acids. V lost 3 bases to trimming and J lost 2 bases; unmatched junction nucleotides: 18. The CDR3 DNA follows: TGTGCCAGCAGTGACCACCCATTCGAGTTGACTAGCGGGATCCCCTACGAGCAGTACTTC. Its translation is CASSDHPFELTSGIPYEQYF.